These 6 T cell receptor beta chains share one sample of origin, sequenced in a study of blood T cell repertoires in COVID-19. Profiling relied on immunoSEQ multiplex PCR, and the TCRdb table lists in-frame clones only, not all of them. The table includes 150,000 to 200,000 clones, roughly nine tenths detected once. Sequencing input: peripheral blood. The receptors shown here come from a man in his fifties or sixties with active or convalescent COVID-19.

The CDR3 reads CASSYSDAGVYGYTF. Written as DNA, the CDR3 is TGTGCCAGCAGTTACTCGGATGCAGGGGTCTATGGCTACACCTTC. The chain links TRBV6-5 to TRBJ1-2; TRBD1 is a possible D gene (6 bases). CDR1 is MNHEY and CDR2 is SVGAGI in the germline V gene. This CDR3 region has 15 residues. Between the trimmed V and J ends, which lost 0 bases and 4 bases, there was a span of 12 bases.

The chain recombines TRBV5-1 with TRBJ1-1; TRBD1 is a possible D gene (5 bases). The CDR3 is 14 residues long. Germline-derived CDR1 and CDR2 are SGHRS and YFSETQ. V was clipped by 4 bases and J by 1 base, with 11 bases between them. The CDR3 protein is CASSRRQRNTEAFF. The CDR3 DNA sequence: TGCGCCAGCAGCAGACGACAGAGGAACACTGAAGCTTTCTTT.

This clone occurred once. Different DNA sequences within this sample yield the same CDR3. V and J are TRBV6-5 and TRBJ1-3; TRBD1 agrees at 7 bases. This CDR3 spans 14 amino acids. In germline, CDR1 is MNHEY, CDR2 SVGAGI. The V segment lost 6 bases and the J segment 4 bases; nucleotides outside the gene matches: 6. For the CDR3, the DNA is TGTGCCAGCAGCTCAGGGGGAAGCGGAAACACCATATATTTT. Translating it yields CASSSGGSGNTIYF.

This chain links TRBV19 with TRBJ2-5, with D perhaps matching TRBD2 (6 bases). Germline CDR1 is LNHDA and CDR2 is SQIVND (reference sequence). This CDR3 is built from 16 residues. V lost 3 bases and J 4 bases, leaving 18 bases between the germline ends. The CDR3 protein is CASSIGGKGLGETQYF. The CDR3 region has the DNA TGTGCCAGTAGTATCGGCGGGAAAGGATTAGGAGAGACCCAGTACTTC.

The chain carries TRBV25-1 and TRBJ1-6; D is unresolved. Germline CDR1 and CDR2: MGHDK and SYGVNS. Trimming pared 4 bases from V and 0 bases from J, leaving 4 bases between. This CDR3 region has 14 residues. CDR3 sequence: CASSASSYNSPLHF. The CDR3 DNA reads TGTGCCAGCAGTGCGAGCTCCTATAATTCACCCCTCCACTTT.

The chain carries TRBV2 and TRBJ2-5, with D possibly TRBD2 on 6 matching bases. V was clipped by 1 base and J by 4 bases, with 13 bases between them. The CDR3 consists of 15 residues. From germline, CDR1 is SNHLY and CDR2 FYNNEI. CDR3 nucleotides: TGTGCCAGCAGTGAAGAGCGGGCAATAGCAGAGACCCAGTACTTC. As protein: CASSEERAIAETQYF.